The clone carrying this TCR beta chain appeared a few times. Its antigen remains unknown. The entry originates in a study of beta chain features in type 1 diabetes. Study at large: Analysis included around 110,000,000 sorted cells drawn from all samples.

Trimming took 8 bases from V and 4 from J; bases not matched to a gene: 7. The CDR3 is 13 amino acids. CDR1 SNHLY and CDR2 FYNNEI come from the germline V gene. Study results and limitations: Insertions at VDJ junctions were less frequent in type 1 diabetes patients. These patients also deleted more nucleotides at the same junctions. In every one of the four CD4+ subsets, TCRB CDR3s were moderately but significantly shorter in Type 1 diabetes patients.

Cell sorting via CD45RO/CCR7/CD25/CD127/CD95/CD27 was performed to obtain CD4+ naive, central memory, regulatory and stem cell-like memory cells. Expressed TCRB transcripts were sequenced because the entire RNA isolate underwent reverse transcription. Measured with immunoSEQ multiplex PCR; TCRdb has only the in-frame clones, and not every one. This sample has 600,000 to 700,000 clones, with around 12% found just once. This clonotype was sampled from a man aged 25-40 years with type 1 diabetes. The sequenced sample was naive CD4+ T cells from blood. V usage is TRBV2 and J usage is TRBJ1-2; TRBD1 matches 7 bases. The CDR3 nucleotides read TGTGCCAGCTCCAAGGGACAGAGCTATGGCTACACCTTC. It translates to CASSKGQSYGYTF.